A selection of T cell receptor beta chains follows, all from one sample in a study of T cell responses to AZD1222 COVID-19 vaccine. Only in-frame clones appear in the TCRdb table, and some are missing; sequencing was by immunoSEQ multiplex PCR. The sample yields about 140,000 clones, approximately 90% seen once. Sequencing used peripheral blood, obtained on day 0 of AZD1222 vaccination. These receptors all come from an adult in good health. Both conserved end residues are part of each CDR3. Part of the rows lack a size; the others show once, few, many or a class for expanded clones.

V	J	length	size	CDR3
TRBV6-2/TRBV6-3	TRBJ2-3	14	-	CASTPGGSTDTQYF
TRBV9	TRBJ2-5	16	-	CASSVEDGRAGETQYF
TRBV19	TRBJ2-1	14	once	CASSIKTRTTVQFF
TRBV10-3	TRBJ1-4	14	-	CAISGDTKRGKLFF
TRBV5-5	TRBJ2-7	11	-	CASSSGYEQYF
TRBV4-2	TRBJ2-5	13	-	CASSQGVLETQYF
TRBV5-4	TRBJ1-1	15	once	CASSLQGQHNTEAFF
TRBV2	TRBJ2-7	12	-	CASRDRGNEQYF
TRBV6-5	TRBJ1-5	15	-	CASNPEDGSNQPQHF
TRBV5-8	TRBJ1-5	16	-	CASSLDLGQGLQPQHF
TRBV11-2	TRBJ2-7	14	-	CASSLVQVDYEQYF
TRBV25-1	TRBJ1-2	13	-	CASSIDGGGSYTF
TRBV19	TRBJ1-4	14	-	CASRPGRTNEKLFF
TRBV11-2	TRBJ1-6	12	-	CASSHPNSPLHF
TRBV7-2	TRBJ1-3	14	-	CASSPGSSGNTIYF
TRBV11-1	TRBJ2-7	13	-	CASSLDRVGEQYF
TRBV4-2	TRBJ2-3	11	once	CASSHLRTQYF
TRBV10-3	TRBJ2-3	14	-	CAISERTGTDTQYF
TRBV18	TRBJ1-1	13	-	CASSPAGGGVAFF
TRBV9	TRBJ2-7	14	-	CASSPQEGSGEQYF
TRBV11-3	TRBJ1-1	15	few	CASSLLSGTNTEAFF
TRBV19	TRBJ2-7	13	-	CASSISFPYEQYF
TRBV18	TRBJ1-1	13	-	CASSQDRNTEAFF
TRBV10-3	TRBJ1-1	12	-	CAISESEREAFF
TRBV2	TRBJ1-6	15	-	CASSKNLPRWSPLHF
TRBV7-3	TRBJ2-2	14	-	CASSSSANTGELFF
TRBV5-5	TRBJ2-3	16	-	CASSSAAGAGTDTQYF
TRBV18	TRBJ1-6	15	-	CASSPWGVSNSPLHF
TRBV13	TRBJ1-1	12	-	CASSPRPSQAFF
TRBV15	TRBJ1-4	14	-	CATSSRDRNEKLFF
TRBV30	TRBJ2-6	16	-	CAWTGDSLSGANVLTF
TRBV5-6	TRBJ1-2	14	-	CASSSTGVDYGYTF
TRBV7-9	TRBJ1-1	16	-	CASSLPRGGLNTEAFF
TRBV4-3	TRBJ2-5	15	-	CASSSHRVRGETQYF
TRBV18	TRBJ2-7	12	-	CASKGPSYEQYF
TRBV9	TRBJ2-3	16	-	CASSDRTSGGTDTQYF
TRBV10-3	TRBJ2-7	14	-	CAISEAGGVYEQYF
TRBV7-2	TRBJ1-6	14	-	CASSTQGYNSPLHF
TRBV7-3	TRBJ2-1	13	-	CASSPGTPREQFF
TRBV3-1/TRBV3-2	TRBJ2-1	18	-	CASSQWSASGVSYNEQFF
TRBV7-9	TRBJ2-7	14	-	CASSPRGSPYEQYF
TRBV10-3	TRBJ1-5	14	-	CAISGGVGNQPQHF
TRBV21-1	TRBJ1-5	14	-	CASSGATPNQPQHF
TRBV6-5	TRBJ2-1	11	-	CASSRSDEQFF
TRBV2	TRBJ2-3	11	-	CASSEVDTQYF
TRBV25-1	TRBJ2-1	15	-	CASVKAGGSYNEQFF
TRBV24-1	TRBJ2-7	14	-	CATSDASGRVEQYF
TRBV30	TRBJ1-5	13	-	CAWSVRNGQPQHF
TRBV5-1	TRBJ2-3	15	-	CASSFGAGARDTQYF
TRBV4-3	TRBJ1-2	15	-	CASSHRQPPNYGYTF
TRBV5-4	TRBJ1-2	14	once	CASSLAGTPYGYTF
TRBV19	TRBJ2-7	14	-	CASSTLSGTYEQYF